This T cell receptor (beta chain) came from a study of T cell changes during pregnancy in multiple sclerosis. Trimming removed 3 bases from V and 6 bases from J; junction bases left unmatched: 2. This CDR3 comprises 15 residues. Germline-derived CDR1 and CDR2 are SGHTA and FQGTGA. Libraries were prepared by immunoSEQ multiplex PCR; TCRdb keeps only in-frame clonotypes and omits some of them. This table holds 60,000 to 65,000 clones, 90% found once. This specimen was peripheral blood, taken in the second trimester of pregnancy. The clonotype was recovered from a female donor in good health, enrolled as a control in a pregnancy study. The chain links TRBV7-3 to TRBJ2-1; 13 bases map to TRBD2. For the CDR3, the DNA is TGTGCCAGCAGCTTCGGGACTAGCGGGGCCAATGAGCAGTTCTTC. Translated: CASSFGTSGANEQFF.